Listed below are T cell receptor beta chains from one sample, sequenced in a study of blood T cell repertoires in COVID-19. Profiled with immunoSEQ multiplex PCR; TCRdb holds only in-frame clones, not every one. Of 20,000 to 30,000 clones in the sample, 85% to 95% are singletons; the top ten hold around 2.2%. Sequencing used peripheral blood. Source of these receptors: a human donor in a cohort sampled during active COVID-19. CDR3s include the opening cysteine and the closing phenylalanine or tryptophan. Each record gives: J gene, V gene, D gene, clone size, CDR3 protein, CDR3 DNA. D genes are given only for firm matches. Size values are once, few and many counts, or a class for expanded clones, and some rows have none.

j_call: TRBJ1-4; v_call: TRBV7-8; d_call: -; clone_size: -; cdr3_aa: CASSLGRGNEKLFF; cdr3_nt: TGTGCCAGCAGCTTGGGTCGGGGGAATGAAAAACTGTTTTTT
j_call: TRBJ2-3; v_call: TRBV30; d_call: -; clone_size: -; cdr3_aa: CAWSVGQGGTDTQYF; cdr3_nt: TGTGCCTGGAGTGTCGGGCAGGGCGGCACAGATACGCAGTATTTT
j_call: TRBJ2-7; v_call: TRBV10-2; d_call: TRBD2; clone_size: -; cdr3_aa: CASTGTSGSEQYF; cdr3_nt: TGCGCCAGCACCGGGACTAGCGGGAGCGAGCAGTACTTC
j_call: TRBJ2-1; v_call: TRBV19; d_call: TRBD1; clone_size: -; cdr3_aa: CASSIIGTGVREQFF; cdr3_nt: TGTGCCAGTAGTATAATAGGAACAGGGGTAAGGGAGCAGTTCTTC
j_call: TRBJ1-3; v_call: TRBV18; d_call: TRBD1; clone_size: -; cdr3_aa: CASSPATGGSSGNTIYF; cdr3_nt: TGTGCCAGCTCACCCGCGACAGGGGGTTCCTCTGGAAACACCATATATTTT
j_call: TRBJ2-7; v_call: TRBV28; d_call: -; clone_size: -; cdr3_aa: CASSFPLSSYEQYF; cdr3_nt: TGTGCCAGCAGTTTTCCCCTAAGCTCCTACGAGCAGTACTTC
j_call: TRBJ1-4; v_call: TRBV4-3; d_call: -; clone_size: -; cdr3_aa: CASSQDSSRGPWEKLFF; cdr3_nt: TGCGCCAGCAGCCAAGATTCCAGTCGAGGTCCCTGGGAAAAACTGTTTTTT
j_call: TRBJ1-2; v_call: TRBV5-1; d_call: TRBD1; clone_size: -; cdr3_aa: CASSPVGQGTNYGYTF; cdr3_nt: TGCGCCAGCAGCCCGGTCGGACAGGGGACTAACTATGGCTACACCTTC
j_call: TRBJ2-3; v_call: TRBV19; d_call: TRBD2; clone_size: -; cdr3_aa: CASSQQRGVTDTQYF; cdr3_nt: TGTGCCAGTAGCCAACAGCGGGGGGTGACAGATACGCAGTATTTT
j_call: TRBJ1-2; v_call: TRBV27; d_call: TRBD1; clone_size: -; cdr3_aa: CASSLSGRGRYGYTF; cdr3_nt: TGTGCCAGCAGTTTATCGGGCAGGGGGAGGTATGGCTACACCTTC
j_call: TRBJ1-4; v_call: TRBV4-1; d_call: TRBD1; clone_size: -; cdr3_aa: CASSQEWRQGGNEKLFF; cdr3_nt: TGCGCCAGCAGCCAAGAATGGCGACAGGGGGGAAATGAAAAACTGTTTTTT
j_call: TRBJ1-3; v_call: TRBV6-5; d_call: -; clone_size: -; cdr3_aa: CASSGQFNGNTIYF; cdr3_nt: TGTGCCAGCAGCGGACAGTTCAACGGAAACACCATATATTTT
j_call: TRBJ1-2; v_call: TRBV12-3/TRBV12-4; d_call: TRBD1; clone_size: -; cdr3_aa: CASRPPGGGYTF; cdr3_nt: TGTGCCAGCAGACCCCCAGGGGGTGGCTACACCTTC
j_call: TRBJ2-7; v_call: TRBV30; d_call: TRBD2; clone_size: once; cdr3_aa: CAWGGGPVSYEQYF; cdr3_nt: TGTGCCTGGGGGGGAGGGCCTGTCTCCTACGAGCAGTACTTC
j_call: TRBJ2-7; v_call: TRBV4-2; d_call: TRBD1; clone_size: few; cdr3_aa: CASSRPGTGNHEQYF; cdr3_nt: TGTGCCAGCAGCCGCCCCGGGACAGGGAACCACGAGCAGTACTTC
j_call: TRBJ2-1; v_call: TRBV6-2/TRBV6-3; d_call: TRBD2; clone_size: -; cdr3_aa: CASSYGLAGGFYNEQFF; cdr3_nt: TGTGCCAGCAGTTATGGGCTAGCGGGGGGATTCTACAATGAGCAGTTCTTC
j_call: TRBJ1-5; v_call: TRBV12-3/TRBV12-4; d_call: -; clone_size: -; cdr3_aa: CASQGTGIGPQHF; cdr3_nt: TGTGCCAGCCAGGGGACGGGGATCGGGCCCCAGCATTTT
j_call: TRBJ1-1; v_call: TRBV28; d_call: TRBD1; clone_size: -; cdr3_aa: CATRQGTEAFF; cdr3_nt: TGTGCCACCAGACAGGGCACTGAAGCTTTCTTT
j_call: TRBJ1-1; v_call: TRBV6-5; d_call: TRBD1; clone_size: -; cdr3_aa: CASSYALGQGNTEAFF; cdr3_nt: TGTGCCAGCAGTTACGCTCTGGGACAGGGCAACACTGAAGCTTTCTTT
j_call: TRBJ2-6; v_call: TRBV6-2/TRBV6-3; d_call: TRBD1; clone_size: -; cdr3_aa: CASSLTGPGANVLTF; cdr3_nt: TGTGCCAGCAGTTTGACAGGGCCTGGGGCCAACGTCCTGACTTTC
j_call: TRBJ1-6; v_call: TRBV28; d_call: TRBD1; clone_size: -; cdr3_aa: CASSGARTGNSPLHF; cdr3_nt: TGTGCCAGCAGTGGGGCTAGGACAGGGAATTCACCCCTCCACTTT
j_call: TRBJ2-5; v_call: TRBV7-3; d_call: -; clone_size: once; cdr3_aa: CASSLRGLRGETQYF; cdr3_nt: TGTGCCAGCAGCTTAAGGGGACTCCGAGGGGAGACCCAGTACTTC
j_call: TRBJ1-6; v_call: TRBV28; d_call: -; clone_size: once; cdr3_aa: CASSLWTNSGSPLHF; cdr3_nt: TGTGCCAGCAGTTTATGGACCAACTCGGGGTCACCCCTCCACTTT
j_call: TRBJ2-3; v_call: TRBV6-1; d_call: TRBD2; clone_size: -; cdr3_aa: CASSGRTSGITDTQYF; cdr3_nt: TGTGCCAGCAGTGGCCGGACTAGCGGGATAACAGATACGCAGTATTTT
j_call: TRBJ2-6; v_call: TRBV18; d_call: -; clone_size: -; cdr3_aa: CASSPPYRANVLTF; cdr3_nt: TGTGCCAGCTCACCACCTTACAGGGCCAACGTCCTGACTTTC
j_call: TRBJ2-1; v_call: TRBV7-9; d_call: -; clone_size: -; cdr3_aa: CASSPRQGPAYNEQFF; cdr3_nt: TGTGCCAGCAGCCCGAGGCAGGGTCCGGCCTACAATGAGCAGTTCTTC
j_call: TRBJ2-1; v_call: TRBV11-3; d_call: -; clone_size: -; cdr3_aa: CASSLDVASNEQFF; cdr3_nt: TGTGCCAGCAGCTTAGATGTGGCTAGCAATGAGCAGTTCTTC
j_call: TRBJ2-1; v_call: TRBV6-2/TRBV6-3; d_call: TRBD2; clone_size: few; cdr3_aa: CASSYSDRGGAFYNEQFF; cdr3_nt: TGTGCCAGCAGTTACTCGGACCGCGGGGGGGCATTCTACAATGAGCAGTTCTTC
j_call: TRBJ2-7; v_call: TRBV7-2; d_call: -; clone_size: -; cdr3_aa: CASSLGRGEQYF; cdr3_nt: TGTGCCAGCAGCTTAGGACGCGGCGAGCAGTACTTC
j_call: TRBJ1-1; v_call: TRBV3-1/TRBV3-2; d_call: TRBD1; clone_size: once; cdr3_aa: CASSQRQGNTEAFF; cdr3_nt: TGTGCCAGCAGCCAGCGACAGGGGAACACTGAAGCTTTCTTT
j_call: TRBJ2-3; v_call: TRBV4-1; d_call: TRBD2; clone_size: -; cdr3_aa: CASSPLTSGGTDTQYF; cdr3_nt: TGCGCCAGCAGCCCTCTGACTAGCGGGGGCACAGATACGCAGTATTTT
j_call: TRBJ2-5; v_call: TRBV11-3; d_call: -; clone_size: -; cdr3_aa: CASSARQDGETQYF; cdr3_nt: TGTGCCAGCAGCGCCCGACAGGATGGGGAGACCCAGTACTTC
j_call: TRBJ2-7; v_call: TRBV5-1; d_call: -; clone_size: once; cdr3_aa: CASSLAGEGYEQYF; cdr3_nt: TGCGCCAGCAGCTTGGCGGGAGAAGGGTACGAGCAGTACTTC
j_call: TRBJ1-5; v_call: TRBV19; d_call: TRBD1; clone_size: -; cdr3_aa: CASEGTGMRNQPQHF; cdr3_nt: TGTGCCAGTGAGGGGACAGGGATGCGCAATCAGCCCCAGCATTTT
j_call: TRBJ2-5; v_call: TRBV5-1; d_call: -; clone_size: -; cdr3_aa: CASSFWDITQETQYF; cdr3_nt: TGCGCCAGCAGCTTTTGGGACATAACACAAGAGACCCAGTACTTC
j_call: TRBJ2-1; v_call: TRBV7-2; d_call: TRBD2; clone_size: -; cdr3_aa: CASSLGGGSLYNEQFF; cdr3_nt: TGTGCCAGCAGCTTAGGCGGGGGATCCCTCTACAATGAGCAGTTCTTC
j_call: TRBJ1-1; v_call: TRBV6-7; d_call: TRBD1; clone_size: -; cdr3_aa: CASSRQGINTEAFF; cdr3_nt: TGTGCCAGCAGTCGACAGGGAATCAACACTGAAGCTTTCTTT
j_call: TRBJ2-1; v_call: TRBV5-1; d_call: -; clone_size: -; cdr3_aa: CASTASSSIHNEQFF; cdr3_nt: TGCGCCAGCACAGCGTCCAGTTCGATCCACAATGAGCAGTTCTTC
j_call: TRBJ2-5; v_call: TRBV7-7; d_call: TRBD2; clone_size: -; cdr3_aa: CASSPSAGGWSKETQYF; cdr3_nt: TGTGCCAGCAGCCCTTCCGCGGGGGGATGGAGCAAAGAGACCCAGTACTTC
j_call: TRBJ2-7; v_call: TRBV27; d_call: TRBD1; clone_size: -; cdr3_aa: CASQEGAQSSYEQYF; cdr3_nt: TGTGCCAGCCAAGAGGGGGCACAGAGCTCCTACGAGCAGTACTTC
j_call: TRBJ1-3; v_call: TRBV19; d_call: -; clone_size: -; cdr3_aa: CASRASGNTIYF; cdr3_nt: TGTGCCAGTAGGGCTTCCGGAAACACCATATATTTT
j_call: TRBJ2-1; v_call: TRBV30; d_call: -; clone_size: -; cdr3_aa: CAWSAHYNEQFF; cdr3_nt: TGTGCCTGGAGTGCCCATTACAATGAGCAGTTCTTC
j_call: TRBJ2-7; v_call: TRBV27; d_call: -; clone_size: -; cdr3_aa: CASSLSSPAGTSYEQYF; cdr3_nt: TGTGCCAGCAGTTTATCGTCCCCGGCAGGAACCTCCTACGAGCAGTACTTC
j_call: TRBJ2-3; v_call: TRBV5-6; d_call: TRBD2; clone_size: -; cdr3_aa: CASSFSGSTDTQYF; cdr3_nt: TGTGCCAGCAGCTTTAGCGGGAGTACAGATACGCAGTATTTT
j_call: TRBJ1-1; v_call: TRBV7-9; d_call: -; clone_size: -; cdr3_aa: CASSLVAVNTEAFF; cdr3_nt: TGTGCCAGCAGCTTAGTGGCAGTCAACACTGAAGCTTTCTTT
j_call: TRBJ2-1; v_call: TRBV6-5; d_call: TRBD1; clone_size: few; cdr3_aa: CASSRQGNEQFF; cdr3_nt: TGTGCCAGCAGCCGACAGGGCAATGAGCAGTTCTTC
j_call: TRBJ1-5; v_call: TRBV5-5; d_call: -; clone_size: -; cdr3_aa: CASSLGFVGSSNQPQHF; cdr3_nt: TGTGCCAGCAGCTTGGGTTTCGTGGGGAGTAGCAATCAGCCCCAGCATTTT
j_call: TRBJ1-3; v_call: TRBV7-9; d_call: -; clone_size: -; cdr3_aa: CASSLGGGVDSGNTIYF; cdr3_nt: TGTGCCAGCAGCTTAGGGGGAGGGGTCGACTCTGGAAACACCATATATTTT
j_call: TRBJ1-3; v_call: TRBV5-1; d_call: TRBD1; clone_size: -; cdr3_aa: CASSLEGAGGSGNTIYF; cdr3_nt: TGCGCCAGCAGCTTGGAGGGGGCAGGCGGCTCTGGAAACACCATATATTTT
j_call: TRBJ2-5; v_call: TRBV10-1; d_call: -; clone_size: -; cdr3_aa: CASSQNTGSQETQYF; cdr3_nt: TGCGCCAGCAGTCAAAACACAGGGTCCCAAGAGACCCAGTACTTC
j_call: TRBJ1-1; v_call: TRBV19; d_call: -; clone_size: once; cdr3_aa: CASSMGELNTEAFF; cdr3_nt: TGTGCCAGTAGTATGGGCGAGTTGAACACTGAAGCTTTCTTT
j_call: TRBJ2-1; v_call: TRBV2; d_call: -; clone_size: few; cdr3_aa: CASSLSGLEFF; cdr3_nt: TGTGCCAGCAGCCTATCCGGGTTAGAGTTCTTC
j_call: TRBJ1-5; v_call: TRBV5-6; d_call: -; clone_size: -; cdr3_aa: CASSLLTDEGNQPQHF; cdr3_nt: TGTGCCAGCAGCTTATTAACGGACGAGGGAAATCAGCCCCAGCATTTT
j_call: TRBJ1-1; v_call: TRBV5-1; d_call: TRBD1; clone_size: -; cdr3_aa: CASSWGGTGLVAFF; cdr3_nt: TGCGCCAGCAGCTGGGGAGGGACAGGGCTTGTAGCTTTCTTT
j_call: TRBJ2-5; v_call: TRBV9; d_call: TRBD2; clone_size: -; cdr3_aa: CASSAGSSGGAETQYF; cdr3_nt: TGTGCCAGCAGCGCGGGGAGTAGCGGGGGGGCAGAGACCCAGTACTTC